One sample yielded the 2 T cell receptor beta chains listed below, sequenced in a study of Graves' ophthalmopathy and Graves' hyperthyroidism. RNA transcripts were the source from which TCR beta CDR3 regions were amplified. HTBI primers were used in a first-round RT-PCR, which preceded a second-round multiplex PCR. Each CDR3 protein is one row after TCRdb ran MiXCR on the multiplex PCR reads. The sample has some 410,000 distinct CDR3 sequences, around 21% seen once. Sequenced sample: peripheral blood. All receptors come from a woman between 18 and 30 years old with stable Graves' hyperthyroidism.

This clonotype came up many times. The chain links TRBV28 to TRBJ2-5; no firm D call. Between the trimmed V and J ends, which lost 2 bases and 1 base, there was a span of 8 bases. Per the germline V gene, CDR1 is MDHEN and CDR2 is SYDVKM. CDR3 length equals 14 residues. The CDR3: CASSLRSPQETQYF. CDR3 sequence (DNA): TGTGCCAGCAGTTTAAGGAGCCCCCAAGAGACCCAGTACTTC.

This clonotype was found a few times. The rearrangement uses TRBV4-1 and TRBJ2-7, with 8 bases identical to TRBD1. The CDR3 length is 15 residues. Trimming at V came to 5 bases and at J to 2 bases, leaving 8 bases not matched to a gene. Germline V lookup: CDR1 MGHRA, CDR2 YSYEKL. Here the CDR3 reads CASSYRTGSPYEQYF. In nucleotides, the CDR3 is TGCGCCAGCAGCTATAGGACAGGGTCTCCCTACGAGCAGTACTTC.